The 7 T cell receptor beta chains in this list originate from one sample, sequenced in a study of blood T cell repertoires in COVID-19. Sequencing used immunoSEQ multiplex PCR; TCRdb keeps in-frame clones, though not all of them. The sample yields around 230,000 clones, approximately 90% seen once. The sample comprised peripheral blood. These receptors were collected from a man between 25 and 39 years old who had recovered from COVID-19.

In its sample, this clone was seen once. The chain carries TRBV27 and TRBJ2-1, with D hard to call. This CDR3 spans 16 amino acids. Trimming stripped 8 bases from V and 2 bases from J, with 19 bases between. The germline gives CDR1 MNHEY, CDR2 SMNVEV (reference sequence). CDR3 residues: CASLSTKKSTYNEQFF. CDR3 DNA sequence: TGTGCCAGCCTCTCGACAAAAAAGAGTACCTACAATGAGCAGTTCTTC.

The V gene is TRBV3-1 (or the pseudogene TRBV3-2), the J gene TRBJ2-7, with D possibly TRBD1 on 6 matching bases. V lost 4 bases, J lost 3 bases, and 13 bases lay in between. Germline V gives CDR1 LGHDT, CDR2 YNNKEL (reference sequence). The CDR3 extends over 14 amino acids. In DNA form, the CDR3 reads TGTGCCAGCAGCCCTGACAGGCCCTACTACGAGCAGTACTTC. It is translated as CASSPDRPYYEQYF.

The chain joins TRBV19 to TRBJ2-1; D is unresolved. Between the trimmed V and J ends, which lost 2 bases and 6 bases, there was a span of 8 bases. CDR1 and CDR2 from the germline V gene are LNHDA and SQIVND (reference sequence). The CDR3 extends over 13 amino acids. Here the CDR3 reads CASSITTVNEQFF. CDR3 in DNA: TGTGCCAGTAGTATAACCACGGTCAATGAGCAGTTCTTC. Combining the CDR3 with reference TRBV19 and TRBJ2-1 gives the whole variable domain DGGITQSPKYLFRKEGQNVTLSCEQNLNHDAMYWYRQDPGQGLRLIYYSQIVNDFQKGDIAEGYSVSREKKESFPLTVTSAQKNPTAFYLCASSITTVNEQFFGPGTRLTVL.

CDR3 sequence reads: CASSSPKTHWEQETQYF. For the CDR3, the DNA is TGTGCCAGCAGCTCGCCTAAGACTCACTGGGAGCAAGAGACCCAGTACTTC. The rearrangement uses TRBV7-9 and TRBJ2-5, with D possibly matching TRBD2 (5 bases). The CDR3 is 17 amino acids. CDR1 and CDR2 (germline): SEHNR, FQNEAQ (reference sequence). Trimming removed 4 bases at V and 2 bases at J, with 20 bases between. The variable domain in full, completed from reference TRBV7-9 and TRBJ2-5, reads DTGVSQNPRHKITKRGQNVTFRCDPISEHNRLYWYRQTLGQGPEFLTYFQNEAQLEKSRLLSDRFSAERPKGSFSTLEIQRTEQGDSAMYLCASSSPKTHWEQETQYFGPGTRLLVL.

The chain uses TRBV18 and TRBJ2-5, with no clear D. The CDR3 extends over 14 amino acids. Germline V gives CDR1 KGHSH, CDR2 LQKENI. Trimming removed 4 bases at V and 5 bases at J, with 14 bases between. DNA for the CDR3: TGTGCCAGCTCACTCTCAGGTAGTCGGGAGACCCAGTACTTC. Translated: CASSLSGSRETQYF.

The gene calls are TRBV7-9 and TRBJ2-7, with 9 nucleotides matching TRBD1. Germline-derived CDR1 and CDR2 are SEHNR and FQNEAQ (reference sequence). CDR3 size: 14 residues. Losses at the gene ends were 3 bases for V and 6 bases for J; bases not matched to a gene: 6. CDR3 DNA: TGTGCCAGCAGCTTCCGGGACAGGGTCTCCGAGCAGTACTTC. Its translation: CASSFRDRVSEQYF.

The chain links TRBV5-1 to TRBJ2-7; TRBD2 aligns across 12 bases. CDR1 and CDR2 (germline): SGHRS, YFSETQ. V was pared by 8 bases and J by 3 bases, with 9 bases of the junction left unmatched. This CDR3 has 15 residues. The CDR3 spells CASTYLAGGFYEQYF. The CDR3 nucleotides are TGCGCCAGTACCTACCTAGCGGGGGGGTTCTACGAGCAGTACTTC.